The 30 T cell receptor beta chains reported below all come from one sample, sequenced in a study of blood T cell repertoires in COVID-19. Measured with immunoSEQ multiplex PCR; TCRdb has only the in-frame clones, and not every one. The top ten clones hold 3% to 3.5% of a sample with about 250,000 clones, about 80% of them seen once. Sequenced sample: peripheral blood. The receptors were sampled from a woman older than 75 with acute or convalescent COVID-19.

The rearrangement links TRBV4-2 to TRBJ2-3; 10 bases match TRBD2. V was clipped by 1 base and J by 6 bases; unmatched bases: 10. The CDR3 spans 17 residues. Germline lookup yields CDR1 LGHNA and CDR2 YNFKEQ. The CDR3 region is CASSQGTSGRARDTQYF. CDR3 bases: TGTGCCAGCAGCCAAGGGACGAGCGGGAGGGCGAGGGATACGCAGTATTTT.

The V and J genes are TRBV19 and TRBJ2-1, with 7 nucleotides matching TRBD2. The ends lost 10 bases at V and 9 bases at J; junction bases unmatched: 15. Germline loops: CDR1 LNHDA, CDR2 SQIVND (reference sequence). CDR3 size: 14 residues. The DNA for the CDR3 is TGTGCCACCCGGGGTGGACTAGAAGCGAGTGAGCAGTTCTTC. This codes for CATRGGLEASEQFF.

This sequence joins TRBV6-2 or TRBV6-3 and TRBJ1-2; 8 bases are shared with TRBD1. Germline CDR1 and CDR2: MNHEY and SVGEGT. This CDR3 has 14 amino acids. The trim removed 6 bases at V and 4 bases at J, leaving 7 bases unmatched. The CDR3 protein is CASSLGQGPYGYTF. DNA for the CDR3: TGTGCCAGCAGCCTCGGACAGGGCCCCTATGGCTACACCTTC.

The chain recombines TRBV18 with TRBJ1-2, with 7 bases identical to TRBD1. The CDR3 is made up of 15 amino acids. Trimming cost V 3 bases and J 5 bases; bases outside gene matches: 9. Germline CDR1 KGHSH, CDR2 LQKENI. CDR3: CASSPPTLQGYGYTF. In nucleotides, the CDR3 is TGTGCCAGCTCACCTCCAACACTACAGGGGTATGGCTACACCTTC.

V and J are TRBV2 and TRBJ2-7, with TRBD1 matching over 7 bases. The V gene end was trimmed by 6 bases and the J gene end by 5 bases; junction bases not matched to a gene: 7. The V gene's germline CDR1 is SNHLY and CDR2 FYNNEI. The CDR3 spans 13 residues. The CDR3 reads CASSLGTANEQYF. The DNA for the CDR3 is TGTGCCAGCAGCCTTGGGACAGCGAACGAGCAGTACTTC.

The chain joins TRBV11-1 to TRBJ2-2, with 9 positions matching TRBD2. Trimming took 2 bases from V and 5 from J; bases not matched to a gene: 6. This CDR3 has 16 amino acids. CDR1 and CDR2 (germline): SGHAT, FQDESV (reference sequence). In DNA form, the CDR3 reads TGTGCCAGCAGCTTAATGACTAGCGGAGGGACCGGGGAGCTGTTTTTT. As protein: CASSLMTSGGTGELFF.

J is TRBJ2-5 and V is TRBV5-5; unclear D gene. This CDR3 is 14 amino acids long. From germline, CDR1 is SGHKS and CDR2 YYEKEE (reference sequence). Trimming took 0 bases from V and 0 from J, leaving 6 bases between them. In DNA, the CDR3 is TGTGCCAGCAGCTTGGGCAGGTACCAAGAGACCCAGTACTTC. Protein sequence: CASSLGRYQETQYF.

This clone was observed once. The J gene is TRBJ1-2, the V gene TRBV18; D perhaps matches TRBD1 (5 bases). The V end lost 4 bases, the J end lost 8 bases, and 14 bases lay between the germline ends. Germline CDR1 KGHSH, CDR2 LQKENI. This CDR3 has 13 amino acids. Here the CDR3 DNA reads TGTGCCAGCTCACTGGACACAGGAAGCGGCTACACCTTC. Protein product: CASSLDTGSGYTF. The complete variable domain, with remaining parts taken from reference TRBV18 and TRBJ1-2, reads NAGVMQNPRHLVRRRGQEARLRCSPMKGHSHVYWYRQLPEEGLKFMVYLQKENIIDESGMPKERFSAEFPKEGPSILRIQQVVRGDSAAYFCASSLDTGSGYTFGSGTRLTVV.

V usage is TRBV5-4 and J usage is TRBJ2-1; the D gene is possibly TRBD2 (7 bases). The length of the CDR3 is 18 residues. Germline V gene lookup returns CDR1 SGHNT and CDR2 YYREEE (reference sequence). Trimming took off 0 bases at V and 1 base at J, with 17 bases between the two ends. The CDR3 spells CASSLGGGGQSSYNEQFF. In DNA form, the CDR3 reads TGTGCCAGCAGCTTGGGCGGGGGCGGGCAGAGTTCCTACAATGAGCAGTTCTTC.

This clone was found many times. This same CDR3 is encoded by further DNA sequences in the sample. J is TRBJ1-2 and V is TRBV6-5; the match to TRBD1 covers 8 bases. CDR1 and CDR2 from the germline V gene are MNHEY and SVGAGI. The CDR3 runs to 14 residues. V was pared by 0 bases and J by 8 bases, with 5 bases of the junction left unmatched. The CDR3 DNA reads as TGTGCCAGCAGTTACTCGACAGGGGTCGGGGGCTACACCTTC. Translation gives CASSYSTGVGGYTF.

This chain joins TRBV10-3 and TRBJ2-3, with 8 positions matching TRBD2. This CDR3 is 16 amino acids long. Per germline, CDR1 ENHRY and CDR2 SYGVKD. Trimming removed 8 bases from V and 2 bases from J; junction bases left unmatched: 12. The chain's CDR3 is CAIGAVAGTITDTQYF. Written as DNA, the CDR3 is TGTGCCATCGGTGCGGTAGCGGGGACCATCACAGATACGCAGTATTTT.

The chain recombines TRBV9 with TRBJ2-7; 8 bases match TRBD1. The CDR3 contains 15 residues. J lost 5 bases, V lost 2 bases, and 9 bases had no gene match. CDR1 and CDR2 (germline): SGDLS, YYNGEE. The DNA for the CDR3 is TGTGCCAGCAGCGTGGACCCAGGGGGCCGGGACGAGCAGTACTTC. It encodes CASSVDPGGRDEQYF. The full variable domain, in which reference TRBV9 and TRBJ2-7 provide the parts outside the CDR3, is DSGVTQTPKHLITATGQRVTLRCSPRSGDLSVYWYQQSLDQGLQFLIQYYNGEERAKGNILERFSAQQFPDLHSELNLSSLELGDSALYFCASSVDPGGRDEQYFGPGTRLTVT.

This chain uses TRBV19 with TRBJ1-5, with D uncertain. V was shortened by 10 bases and J by 4 bases, with 20 bases between the two germline ends. CDR3 length equals 15 residues. CDR1 is LNHDA and CDR2 is SQIVND in the germline V gene (reference sequence). The CDR3 protein is CATRPPKTGNQPQHF. The CDR3, as DNA: TGTGCCACCCGACCCCCGAAGACGGGGAATCAGCCCCAGCATTTT.

V gene TRBV7-2 combines with J gene TRBJ1-1; no reliable D call. CDR1 is SGHTA and CDR2 is FQGNSA in the germline V gene. Trimming pared 4 bases from V and 7 bases from J, leaving 16 bases between. The CDR3 sequence is 14 residues long. The CDR3 sequence: CASSSGSHRGEAFF. CDR3 sequence (DNA): TGTGCCAGCAGCTCTGGGTCCCACCGGGGTGAAGCTTTCTTT.

This clone was detected a few times. V is TRBV11-2 and J is TRBJ2-3, with unresolved D. The CDR3 has 13 residues. Deletions cut 3 bases from V and 5 bases from J, with 9 bases between. Per the germline V gene, CDR1 is SGHAT and CDR2 is FQNNGV. This CDR3 is CASSFRVGDTQYF. CDR3 nucleotides: TGTGCCAGCAGCTTTCGGGTGGGAGATACGCAGTATTTT.

The V gene is TRBV7-2, the J gene TRBJ1-6; 7 nucleotides line up with TRBD1. The germline gives CDR1 SGHTA, CDR2 FQGNSA. The CDR3 runs to 17 residues. The junction had 10 bases not matched to a gene; V was cut back by 4 bases and J by 4 bases. CDR3 sequence (DNA): TGTGCCAGCAGCTACCCGGGACAGAAGCCTTATAATTCACCCCTCCACTTT. Its protein is CASSYPGQKPYNSPLHF.

The rearrangement joins TRBV25-1 to TRBJ2-7, with 7 bases identical to TRBD2. The CDR3 has 17 residues. The V segment lost 1 base and the J segment 4 bases; nucleotides outside the gene matches: 13. The germline V gene has CDR1 MGHDK and CDR2 SYGVNS. The CDR3 protein is CASSEWGGDTFGYEQYF. CDR3 sequence (DNA): TGTGCCAGCAGTGAATGGGGAGGGGATACCTTCGGGTACGAGCAGTACTTC.

This chain connects TRBV2 to TRBJ1-1; 7 bases map to TRBD1. Trimming at V came to 4 bases and at J to 5 bases, leaving 7 bases not matched to a gene. The length of the CDR3 is 14 residues. The germline V gene has CDR1 SNHLY and CDR2 FYNNEI. The CDR3 loop reads CASSVGRGPTEAFF. The DNA of the CDR3 is TGTGCCAGCAGTGTCGGAAGGGGGCCAACTGAAGCTTTCTTT.

This clone was seen only a few times. This sequence joins TRBV5-4 and TRBJ2-2; 7 nucleotides agree with TRBD2. V lost 1 base to trimming and J lost 4 bases; unmatched junction nucleotides: 7. The CDR3 loop spans 16 amino acids. The germline gives CDR1 SGHNT, CDR2 YYREEE (reference sequence). The CDR3 loop is CASSLSLAETTGELFF. The CDR3 DNA sequence: TGTGCCAGCAGCTTGTCGCTAGCGGAGACCACCGGGGAGCTGTTTTTT.

The chain is built from TRBV28 and TRBJ2-7; the match to TRBD1 covers 9 bases. The CDR3 runs to 15 residues. Germline V lookup: CDR1 MDHEN, CDR2 SYDVKM. V dropped 2 bases and J dropped 7; count of bases not matched to a gene: 9. The CDR3: CASSLHGTGLGEQYF. In DNA, the CDR3 is TGTGCCAGCAGTTTACACGGGACAGGGTTGGGGGAGCAGTACTTC.

The chain uses TRBV5-1 and TRBJ2-5; TRBD2 might be the D (5 bases). Germline V gives CDR1 SGHRS, CDR2 YFSETQ. This CDR3 spans 14 amino acids. Trimming stripped 1 base from V and 4 bases from J, with 11 bases between. For the CDR3, the DNA is TGCGCCAGCAGCTTGTCGGGATACGGAGAGACCCAGTACTTC. Its protein is CASSLSGYGETQYF.

J is TRBJ1-4 and V is TRBV2; D ambiguous. The CDR3 sequence is 14 residues long. Trimming took 4 bases from V and 10 from J, leaving 16 bases between them. The germline V gene has CDR1 SNHLY and CDR2 FYNNEI. The CDR3 DNA sequence: TGTGCCAGCAGTGGAACGACTGCCGTTGGAAAACTGTTTTTT. This encodes CASSGTTAVGKLFF.

The chain links TRBV7-8 to TRBJ1-5; 10 positions match TRBD1. The germline CDR1 and CDR2 sequences are SGHVS and FQNEAQ. CDR3 length: 14 amino acids. V lost 1 base, J lost 9 bases, and 3 bases stayed unmatched. The CDR3 sequence: CASSLGTGGRPQHF. The CDR3 DNA is TGTGCCAGCAGCTTAGGGACAGGGGGGAGGCCCCAGCATTTT.

V and J are TRBV5-5 and TRBJ1-2, with 11 bases identical to TRBD1. This CDR3 is built from 16 residues. Germline CDR1 SGHKS, CDR2 YYEKEE (reference sequence). V shed 3 bases, J shed 0 bases, and the junction held 4 bases outside the gene matches. The CDR3: CASSSGQGATNYGYTF. CDR3 coding DNA: TGTGCCAGCAGCTCCGGACAGGGGGCTACTAACTATGGCTACACCTTC. The variable domain in full, completed from reference TRBV5-5 and TRBJ1-2, reads DAGVTQSPTHLIKTRGQQVTLRCSPISGHKSVSWYQQVLGQGPQFIFQYYEKEERGRGNFPDRFSARQFPNYSSELNVNALLLGDSALYLCASSSGQGATNYGYTFGSGTRLTVV.

The chain employs TRBV3-1 (or the pseudogene TRBV3-2) and TRBJ2-2, with D unresolved. Per the germline V gene, CDR1 is LGHDT and CDR2 is YNNKEL (reference sequence). The CDR3 runs 12 residues. V was pared by 4 bases and J by 4 bases, with 4 bases between. The CDR3 bases are TGTGCCAGCAGCCTCTGCACCGGGGAGCTGTTTTTT. This translates into CASSLCTGELFF.

The V and J genes are TRBV4-1 and TRBJ1-1; D uncertain. CDR1 is MGHRA, CDR2 YSYEKL, per germline. The V gene lost 1 base and the J gene lost 7 bases, with 10 bases spanning the gap. This CDR3 contains 13 residues. The CDR3 spells CASSQVAGNEAFF. Here the CDR3 DNA reads TGCGCCAGCAGCCAAGTAGCGGGGAATGAAGCTTTCTTT.

Ten or more counts support this clone. The chain couples TRBV19 to TRBJ1-6; perhaps TRBD1 as D (5 bases). V dropped 0 bases and J dropped 9 bases, with 6 bases sitting between them. From germline, CDR1 is LNHDA and CDR2 SQIVND (reference sequence). This CDR3 spans 13 amino acids. CDR3 in DNA: TGTGCCAGTAGTATAGAAGGGGCTTCACCCCTCCACTTT. This translates into CASSIEGASPLHF. The whole variable domain, filled in from reference TRBV19 and TRBJ1-6, reads DGGITQSPKYLFRKEGQNVTLSCEQNLNHDAMYWYRQDPGQGLRLIYYSQIVNDFQKGDIAEGYSVSREKKESFPLTVTSAQKNPTAFYLCASSIEGASPLHFGNGTRLTVT.

A word on this clone: Given a much more abundant clone one base away, this may be a read error. The CDR3 reads CASSRDRVSDTQYF. The CDR3 nucleotides are TGTGCCAGCAGCCGGGACAGGGTTTCAGATACGCAGTATTTT. V is TRBV7-7 and J is TRBJ2-3; 9 bases are a match to TRBD1. The CDR3 extends over 14 amino acids. Trimming removed 5 bases from V and 4 bases from J; junction bases left unmatched: 4. CDR1 SSHAT and CDR2 FNYEAQ come from the germline V gene (reference sequence).

This sequence joins TRBV25-1 and TRBJ2-7, with a weak D call TRBD2 (5 bases). CDR1 is MGHDK and CDR2 is SYGVNS in the germline V gene. V dropped 7 bases and J dropped 0 bases, with 7 bases sitting between them. The CDR3 extends over 12 amino acids. CDR3 nucleotide sequence: TGTGCCAGCACGGGATCCTCCTACGAGCAGTACTTC. The encoded protein is CASTGSSYEQYF.

The V and J genes are TRBV9 and TRBJ2-5; a weak D match, TRBD2 (6 bases). Germline CDR1 and CDR2: SGDLS and YYNGEE. Trimming took off 4 bases at V and 5 bases at J, with 21 bases between the two ends. This CDR3 contains 16 residues. The CDR3 nucleotides are TGTGCCAGCAGCCTATCGGCGGGGTACACGGGGGAGACCCAGTACTTC. Protein product: CASSLSAGYTGETQYF.